The TCR beta chain under discussion was sequenced for a study of blood T cell repertoires in COVID-19. About the research overall: COVID-19 samples collected from the United States, Italy and Spain covered acute and convalescent phases. Sources were T cells, B-cell-depleted T cells, or PBMCs; the material itself was cDNA or gDNA.

Data came from immunoSEQ multiplex PCR; TCRdb stores just in-frame clones and leaves some out. The table lists fewer than 350,000 clones, roughly 85% of them singletons, with approximately 7.9% in the top ten. With 4 bases removed from V and 0 bases from J, the gap between germline ends came to 19 bases. The germline CDR1 and CDR2 sequences are MNHEY and SMNVEV (reference sequence). This CDR3 has 19 amino acids. This chain uses TRBV27 with TRBJ1-6, with D hard to call. Sequencing was carried out using peripheral blood. This TCR was recovered from a human donor in a cohort sampled during active COVID-19. The CDR3 region has the DNA TGTGCCAGCAGTTACCTATTTGACTCCCTCAGCTCCTATAATTCACCCCTCCACTTT. Translated, it gives CASSYLFDSLSSYNSPLHF.